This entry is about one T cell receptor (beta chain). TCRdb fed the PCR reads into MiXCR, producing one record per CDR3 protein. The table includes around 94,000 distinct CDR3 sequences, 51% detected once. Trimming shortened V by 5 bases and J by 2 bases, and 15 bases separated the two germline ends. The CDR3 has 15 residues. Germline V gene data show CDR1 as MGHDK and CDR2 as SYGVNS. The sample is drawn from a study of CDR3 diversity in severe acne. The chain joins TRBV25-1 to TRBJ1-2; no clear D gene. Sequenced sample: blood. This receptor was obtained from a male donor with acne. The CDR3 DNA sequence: TGTGCCAGCAGTTTCAGGCAGACCATCAACTATGGCTACACCTTC. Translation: CASSFRQTINYGYTF.